This TCR beta chain is drawn from a study of cytomegalovirus exposure and HLA in healthy donors. The PCR had 60 Vbeta and 13 Jbeta primers. Profiling relied on immunoSEQ multiplex PCR, and the TCRdb table lists in-frame clones only, not all of them. The data show some 170,000 clones, around 78% seen once. Germline V lookup: CDR1 LNHDA, CDR2 SQIVND (reference sequence). Trimming cost V 8 bases and J 6 bases; bases outside gene matches: 10. There are 15 residues in the CDR3. This clone turned up a few times. The sequencing input was PBMCs. The clonotype originates from a middle-aged woman in good health and CMV-seronegative. The V gene is TRBV19, the J gene TRBJ2-2, with 9 bases aligning to TRBD2. DNA for the CDR3: TGTGCCAGTTCTGGGGTGCTAGCGGGGTCCGGGGAGCTGTTTTTT. It yields the protein CASSGVLAGSGELFF.